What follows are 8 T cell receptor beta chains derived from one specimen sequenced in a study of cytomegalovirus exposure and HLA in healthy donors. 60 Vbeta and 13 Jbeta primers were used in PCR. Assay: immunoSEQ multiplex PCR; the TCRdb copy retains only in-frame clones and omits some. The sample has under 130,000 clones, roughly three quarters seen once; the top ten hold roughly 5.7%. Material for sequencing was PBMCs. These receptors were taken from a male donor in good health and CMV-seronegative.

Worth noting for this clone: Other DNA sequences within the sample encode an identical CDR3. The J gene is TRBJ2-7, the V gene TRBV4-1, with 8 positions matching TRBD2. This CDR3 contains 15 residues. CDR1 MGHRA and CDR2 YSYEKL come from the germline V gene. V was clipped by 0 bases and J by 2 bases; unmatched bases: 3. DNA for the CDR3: TGCGCCAGCAGCCAAGACGGAGCGGGAGCCTACGAGCAGTACTTC. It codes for CASSQDGAGAYEQYF.

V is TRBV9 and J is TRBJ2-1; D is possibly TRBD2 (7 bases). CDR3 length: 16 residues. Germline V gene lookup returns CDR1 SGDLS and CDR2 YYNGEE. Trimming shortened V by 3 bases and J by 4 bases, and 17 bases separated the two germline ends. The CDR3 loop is CASSAEGAGTYNEQFF. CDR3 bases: TGTGCCAGCAGCGCCGAGGGAGCGGGGACATACAATGAGCAGTTCTTC.

CDR3 bases: TGCGCCAGCAGCGGTGGGAGAGGCTACGAGCAGTACTTC. It is translated as CASSGGRGYEQYF. The chain combines TRBV4-3 with TRBJ2-7, with D possibly matching TRBD2 (5 bases). Looked up from germline, CDR1 is LGHNA and CDR2 is YSLEER. The CDR3 totals 13 residues. The V end was cut by 5 bases, the J end by 3 bases, with 11 bases between.

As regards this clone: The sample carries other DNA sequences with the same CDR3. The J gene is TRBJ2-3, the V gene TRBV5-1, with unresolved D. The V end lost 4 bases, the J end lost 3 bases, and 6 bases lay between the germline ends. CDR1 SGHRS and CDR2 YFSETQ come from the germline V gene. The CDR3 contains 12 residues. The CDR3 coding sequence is TGCGCCAGCAGCCGCGGAACAGATACGCAGTATTTT. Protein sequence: CASSRGTDTQYF.

The CDR3 is CASSLESGLVLYEQFF. As DNA, the CDR3 is TGCGCCAGCAGCTTGGAGTCGGGACTAGTTTTATATGAGCAGTTCTTC. The J gene is TRBJ2-1, the V gene TRBV5-1, with 8 bases fitting TRBD2. CDR3 length: 16 residues. The ends lost 0 bases at V and 8 bases at J; junction bases unmatched: 10. Germline V gives CDR1 SGHRS, CDR2 YFSETQ.

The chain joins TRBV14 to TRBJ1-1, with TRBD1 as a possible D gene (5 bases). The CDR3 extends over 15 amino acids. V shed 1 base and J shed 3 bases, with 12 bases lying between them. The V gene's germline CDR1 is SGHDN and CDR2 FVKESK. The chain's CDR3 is CASSQVAGGDTEAFF. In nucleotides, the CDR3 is TGTGCCAGCAGCCAAGTGGCCGGGGGGGACACTGAAGCTTTCTTT. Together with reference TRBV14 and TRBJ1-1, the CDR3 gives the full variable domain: EAGVTQFPSHSVIEKGQTVTLRCDPISGHDNLYWYRRVMGKEIKFLLHFVKESKQDESGMPNNRFLAERTGGTYSTLKVQPAELEDSGVYFCASSQVAGGDTEAFFGQGTRLTVV.

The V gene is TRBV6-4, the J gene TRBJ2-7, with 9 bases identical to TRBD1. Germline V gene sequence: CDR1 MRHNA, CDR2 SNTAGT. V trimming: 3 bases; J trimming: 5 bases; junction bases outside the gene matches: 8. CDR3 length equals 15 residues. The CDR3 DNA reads TGTGCCAGCAGTGAAGGGGACAGGGAGAGTCACGAGCAGTACTTC. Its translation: CASSEGDRESHEQYF.

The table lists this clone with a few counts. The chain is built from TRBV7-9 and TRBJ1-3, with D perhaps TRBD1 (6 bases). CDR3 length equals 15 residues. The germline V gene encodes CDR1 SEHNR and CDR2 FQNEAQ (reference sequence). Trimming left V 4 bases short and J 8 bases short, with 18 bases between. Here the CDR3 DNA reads TGTGCCAGCAGCTCGAGGCGGGGGCCAGGGGACACCATATATTTT. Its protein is CASSSRRGPGDTIYF.